A single sample is the source of the 8 T cell receptor beta chains below, sequenced in a study of T cells in Graves' hyperthyroidism and ophthalmopathy. TCR beta CDR3 regions were amplified from RNA. The primer set for the first-round RT-PCR of the TCR CDR3 was HTBI. One entry per CDR3 protein results from TCRdb running MiXCR on the multiplex PCR reads. This table holds about 410,000 distinct CDR3 sequences, about 14% found once. The sequenced sample consisted of blood. These TCRs come from a man aged 18 to 30 with Graves' ophthalmopathy.

This clonotype was seen only a few times. The rearrangement joins TRBV6-1 to TRBJ1-2; 8 bases align to TRBD1. CDR3 size: 13 residues. Per the germline V gene, CDR1 is MNHNS and CDR2 is SASEGT. The J segment lost 7 bases and the V segment lost 5 bases, leaving 6 bases of the junction unmatched. The CDR3 nucleotides are TGTGCCAGCAGTTTGGGACAGGCCTTTGGCTACACCTTC. This codes for CASSLGQAFGYTF.

This clonotype was found a few times. The chain couples TRBV4-1 to TRBJ2-2, with 7 nucleotides matching TRBD2. CDR1 is MGHRA and CDR2 is YSYEKL in the germline V gene. V lost 1 base and J lost 5; bases outside the gene matches: 10. The CDR3 runs 17 residues. Here the CDR3 DNA reads TGCGCCAGCAGCCAAGCTAGGGCGGGAGAGGGAACCGGGGAGCTGTTTTTT. This codes for CASSQARAGEGTGELFF.

The chain joins TRBV4-1 to TRBJ1-1; D remains unclear. V was cut by 0 bases and J by 10 bases, with 12 bases left in between. CDR3 length: 13 amino acids. CDR1 is MGHRA and CDR2 is YSYEKL in the germline V gene. The CDR3 spells CASSQERRPRAFF. CDR3 sequence (DNA): TGCGCCAGCAGCCAAGAACGGCGCCCCCGAGCTTTCTTT.

Comments on this clonotype: This could be a read error, since a much larger clone is one nucleotide away. The rearrangement links TRBV6-1 to TRBJ2-7; D is uncertain. The J call is uncertain, as TRBJ2-1 better fits the DNA end. CDR3 length: 13 amino acids. CDR1 MNHNS and CDR2 SASEGT come from the germline V gene. CDR3 coding DNA: TGTGCCAGCACGCCCAGCCATCCCTACGAGCAGTTCTTC. It encodes CASTPSHPYEQFF.

This clonotype was seen many times. J is TRBJ1-2 and V is TRBV20-1; the match to TRBD1 covers 10 bases. Germline CDR1 reads DFQATT; CDR2 reads SNEGSKA (reference sequence). The CDR3 contains 13 residues. J was trimmed by 4 bases and V by 5 bases; bases with no gene match: 4. CDR3 region: CSARDRGGYGYTF. The CDR3 DNA sequence: TGCAGTGCTCGGGACAGGGGTGGCTATGGCTACACCTTC.

This clonotype occurred many times. The chain links TRBV7-9 to TRBJ1-1, with TRBD1 as a possible D gene (5 bases). The germline CDR1 and CDR2 sequences are SEHNR and FQNEAQ (reference sequence). This CDR3 is 17 amino acids long. V was shortened by 1 base and J by 0 bases, with 15 bases between the two germline ends. This chain's CDR3 is CASSLGAGTILNTEAFF. For the CDR3, the DNA is TGTGCCAGCAGCTTAGGGGCAGGGACGATCTTGAACACTGAAGCTTTCTTT.

The CDR3 bases are TGTGCCAGCAGCTTGTTAGGGGAAACCTACGAGCAGTACTTC. Amino acids: CASSLLGETYEQYF. This sequence joins TRBV11-2 and TRBJ2-7, with TRBD1 as a possible D gene (5 bases). The length of the CDR3 is 14 residues. V lost 3 bases, J lost 2 bases, and 11 bases lay in between. Per the germline V gene, CDR1 is SGHAT and CDR2 is FQNNGV.

This clonotype has a count of ten or more. The rearrangement joins TRBV2 to TRBJ1-1; possible D gene TRBD1, 5 bases. V gave up 5 bases and J gave up 0 bases, with 10 bases separating them. The CDR3 sequence is 14 residues long. Germline V gene lookup returns CDR1 SNHLY and CDR2 FYNNEI. The CDR3 DNA reads as TGTGCCAGCAGTTGGGGACCGATGAACACTGAAGCTTTCTTT. This encodes CASSWGPMNTEAFF.